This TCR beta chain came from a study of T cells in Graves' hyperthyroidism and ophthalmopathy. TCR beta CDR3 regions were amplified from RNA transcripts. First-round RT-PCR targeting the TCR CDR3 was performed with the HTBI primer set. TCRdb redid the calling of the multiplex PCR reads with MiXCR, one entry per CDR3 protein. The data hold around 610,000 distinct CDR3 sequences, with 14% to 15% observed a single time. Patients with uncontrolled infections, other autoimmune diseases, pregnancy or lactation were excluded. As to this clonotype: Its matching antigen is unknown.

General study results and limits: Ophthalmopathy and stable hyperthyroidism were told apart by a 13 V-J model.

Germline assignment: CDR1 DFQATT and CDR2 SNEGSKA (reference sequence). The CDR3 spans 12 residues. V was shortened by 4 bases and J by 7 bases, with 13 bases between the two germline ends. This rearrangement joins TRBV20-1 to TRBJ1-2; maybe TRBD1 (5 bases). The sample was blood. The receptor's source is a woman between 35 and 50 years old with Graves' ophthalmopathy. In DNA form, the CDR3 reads TGCAGTGCTATGGGGGATTCAGGTGGCTACACCTTC. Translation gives CSAMGDSGGYTF.